This TCR beta chain was recovered during a study of spatial heterogeneity in lung cancer. This CDR3 has 15 amino acids. V dropped 3 bases and J dropped 0 bases, with 10 bases sitting between them. From germline, CDR1 is MGHRA and CDR2 YSYEKL. This clonotype was seen more than once but under ten times. Time point here: sample taken at primary tumor resection. The sequenced material consisted of unsorted whole RNA from tumor, nontumor lung or frozen PBMC. TCRdb re-derived calls from the 5' RACE reads in MiXCR, one entry per CDR3 protein. The table lists 50,000 or so distinct CDR3 sequences, about 7.6% of them singletons.

The clonotype was recovered from a female donor with early-stage non-small cell lung cancer. The rearrangement links TRBV4-1 to TRBJ2-3; a possible D gene is TRBD2 (6 bases). Sequencing used PBMCs, obtained at surgery. The CDR3 sequence is CASSQYGGSTDTQYF. The CDR3 coding sequence is TGCGCCAGCAGCCAGTACGGGGGAAGCACAGATACGCAGTATTTT.